This is a list of T cell receptor beta chains from one sample in a study of T cell repertoires in cytomegalovirus infection. TCRdb independently ran MiXCR on the reads; one entry per CDR3 protein. Of roughly 150,000 distinct CDR3 sequences detected, roughly 21% appear once; the ten largest clones hold roughly 25%. Antigens of these TCRs are unknown. The sample in question was CD8+ T cells from cultured PBMCs, obtained from culture after CMV antigen stimulation. All receptors derive from a human donor in good health (CMV status not recorded). Some clones in this sample may be carry-over from other donors' samples. Both conserved end residues are trimmed from each CDR3. Fields, in order: D gene, J gene, V gene, CDR3 protein. A D gene is named only where the DNA matches it firmly.

d_gene: TRBD1
j_gene: TRBJ1-5
v_gene: TRBV19
CDR3aa: ASSPFGQGAGQPQH

d_gene: NA
j_gene: TRBJ2-1
v_gene: TRBV7-8
CDR3aa: ASTPGVPLNEQF

d_gene: NA
j_gene: TRBJ2-7
v_gene: TRBV6-6
CDR3aa: AGGVPLEQY

d_gene: TRBD1
j_gene: TRBJ2-7
v_gene: TRBV7-6
CDR3aa: ASSKQGAEQY

d_gene: TRBD1
j_gene: TRBJ1-2
v_gene: TRBV7-2
CDR3aa: ASSSRTGGNYGYT

d_gene: NA
j_gene: TRBJ1-1
v_gene: TRBV7-2
CDR3aa: ASSPEGGSTEAF

d_gene: TRBD1
j_gene: TRBJ2-5
v_gene: TRBV5-5
CDR3aa: ASSLRGSDRGY

d_gene: NA
j_gene: TRBJ2-5
v_gene: TRBV5-5
CDR3aa: ASSTRVSKETQY

d_gene: TRBD1
j_gene: TRBJ2-7
v_gene: TRBV29-1
CDR3aa: STRTGRNYEQY

d_gene: TRBD1
j_gene: TRBJ1-2
v_gene: TRBV29-1
CDR3aa: SVESGGSYGYT

d_gene: TRBD1
j_gene: TRBJ2-7
v_gene: TRBV7-2
CDR3aa: ASSLEGGQVWEQY

d_gene: NA
j_gene: TRBJ2-7
v_gene: TRBV27
CDR3aa: ASSVGFISEQY

d_gene: NA
j_gene: TRBJ1-6
v_gene: TRBV9
CDR3aa: ASSVEGSGSPLH

d_gene: NA
j_gene: TRBJ2-2
v_gene: TRBV4-1
CDR3aa: ASSQAGVFGELF

d_gene: TRBD1
j_gene: TRBJ1-3
v_gene: TRBV9
CDR3aa: ASSVAYEAGGLHSGNTIY